Following are 2 T cell receptor beta chains from one sample sequenced in a study of multiple sclerosis patients with progressive multifocal leukoencephalopathy. As for time point: time of PML onset. Using immunoSEQ multiplex PCR, the repertoire was profiled, and TCRdb retains in-frame clones only, with some absent. The sample holds tens of thousands of clones, more than 80% seen once. The starting material was PBMCs, obtained from a patient treated with natalizumab. The receptors here all came from a woman in her thirties with progressive multifocal leukoencephalopathy.

In DNA, the CDR3 is TGTGCCAGCAGTGACAGGGAATGGCAGCCCCAGCATTTT. This codes for CASSDREWQPQHF. V is TRBV6-1 and J is TRBJ1-5; maybe TRBD1 (5 bases). The CDR3 is made up of 13 amino acids. Germline CDR1 is MNHNS and CDR2 is SASEGT. V was cut by 3 bases and J by 7 bases, with 10 bases left in between.

In its sample, this clone was seen once. V is TRBV28 and J is TRBJ2-1, with 8 bases that match TRBD2. The CDR3 runs 15 residues. With V trimmed by 5 bases and J by 0 bases, 3 bases remained unmatched. The V gene's germline CDR1 is MDHEN and CDR2 SYDVKM. DNA of the CDR3: TGTGCCAGCAGTAAGGCGGGGGGCTCCTACAATGAGCAGTTCTTC. Protein sequence: CASSKAGGSYNEQFF.